Below are 22 T cell receptor beta chains sequenced from a single sample in a study of cytomegalovirus exposure and HLA in healthy donors. Only in-frame clones appear in the TCRdb table, and some are missing; sequencing was by immunoSEQ multiplex PCR. The data hold 65,000 to 85,000 clones, with 85% to 95% observed a single time. Sequencing was performed on PBMCs. The receptors shown here come from a woman under 30 in good health and CMV-seronegative.

The chain uses TRBV7-2 and TRBJ1-5, with D tentatively TRBD1 (6 bases). V was pared by 5 bases and J by 3 bases, with 8 bases between. CDR1 and CDR2 from the germline V gene are SGHTA and FQGNSA. The length of the CDR3 is 13 residues. The CDR3, as DNA: TGTGCCAGCAGCCAGGGGAACAATCAGCCCCAGCATTTT. Protein: CASSQGNNQPQHF.

This chain uses TRBV5-6 with TRBJ1-1; TRBD1 is a possible D gene (6 bases). Germline CDR1 reads SGHDT; CDR2 reads YYEEEE. CDR3 length: 16 amino acids. The V end was cut by 4 bases, the J end by 1 base, with 17 bases between. The chain's CDR3 is CASSPRKQGSNTEAFF. The CDR3 DNA sequence: TGTGCCAGCAGCCCTCGAAAACAGGGATCGAACACTGAAGCTTTCTTT.

The chain recombines TRBV10-3 with TRBJ1-5; D ambiguous. Germline loops: CDR1 ENHRY, CDR2 SYGVKD. V shed 0 bases and J shed 0 bases, with 15 bases lying between them. CDR3 length: 18 residues. CDR3 in DNA: TGTGCCATCAGTGAGTCGATAGTTAGCAGATATAGCAATCAGCCCCAGCATTTT. It specifies CAISESIVSRYSNQPQHF.

The rearrangement joins TRBV5-1 to TRBJ2-7, with 7 nucleotides matching TRBD2. The CDR3 contains 14 residues. Trimming at V came to 1 base and at J to 7 bases, leaving 8 bases not matched to a gene. Germline assignment: CDR1 SGHRS and CDR2 YFSETQ. The CDR3: CASSLSSGAGEQYF. The DNA of the CDR3 is TGCGCCAGCAGCTTGTCTAGCGGAGCTGGGGAGCAGTACTTC.

The CDR3 region is CAARGRGNGYEQYF. CDR3 DNA: TGTGCCGCGAGGGGCAGGGGGAATGGGTACGAGCAGTACTTC. The genes are TRBV6-5 and TRBJ2-7; 7 bases map to TRBD1. The CDR3 is 14 amino acids. The germline V gene encodes CDR1 MNHEY and CDR2 SVGAGI. J lost 4 bases, V lost 11 bases, and 14 bases had no gene match.

This chain connects TRBV4-1 to TRBJ2-2; unclear D gene. CDR1 is MGHRA and CDR2 is YSYEKL in the germline V gene. The CDR3 is 15 residues long. V lost 1 base to trimming and J lost 0 bases, with 6 bases between them. CDR3: CASSQVSPNTGELFF. The CDR3 DNA sequence: TGCGCCAGCAGCCAAGTGAGCCCGAACACCGGGGAGCTGTTTTTT.

The rearrangement joins TRBV5-1 to TRBJ2-7; 9 bases match TRBD1. The germline V gene encodes CDR1 SGHRS and CDR2 YFSETQ. Trimming cost V 0 bases and J 6 bases; bases outside gene matches: 4. The CDR3 loop spans 14 amino acids. The CDR3 nucleotides are TGCGCCAGCAGCTTGGGGGACAGGGAGTCCGAGCAGTACTTC. Its protein product is CASSLGDRESEQYF.

This chain uses TRBV4-3 with TRBJ2-1; D uncertain. CDR1 LGHNA and CDR2 YSLEER come from the germline V gene. V lost 0 bases to trimming and J lost 4 bases, with 7 bases between them. CDR3 length equals 14 residues. The CDR3 is CASSQDYGYNEQFF. For the CDR3, the DNA is TGCGCCAGCAGCCAAGATTACGGGTACAATGAGCAGTTCTTC.

The chain uses TRBV15 and TRBJ1-3; D possibly corresponds to TRBD1 (6 bases). There are 17 residues in the CDR3. Looked up from germline, CDR1 is LNHNV and CDR2 is YYDKDF (reference sequence). V lost 1 base to trimming and J lost 4 bases, with 17 bases between them. The CDR3 DNA sequence: TGTGCCACCAGCAGAGGACCCCAGGACAGAACAGGAAACACCATATATTTT. It specifies CATSRGPQDRTGNTIYF.

The chain has TRBV27 and TRBJ2-1; D unresolved. V shed 3 bases and J shed 6 bases, with 6 bases lying between them. The CDR3 is 12 amino acids. In germline, CDR1 is MNHEY, CDR2 SMNVEV (reference sequence). The DNA for the CDR3 is TGTGCCAGCAGTTTTCCGAGCAATGAGCAGTTCTTC. Encoded protein: CASSFPSNEQFF.

The rearrangement uses TRBV5-8 and TRBJ1-2, with 9 bases matching TRBD1. CDR3 length: 19 amino acids. Germline CDR1 SGHTS, CDR2 YDEGEE. Trimming removed 0 bases from V and 5 bases from J; junction bases left unmatched: 17. The CDR3 reads CASSLADLWPLGTGYGYTF. The CDR3, as DNA: TGTGCCAGCAGCTTGGCGGATCTTTGGCCCCTCGGGACAGGGTATGGCTACACCTTC.

The V gene is TRBV9, the J gene TRBJ2-2; D ambiguous. Trimming removed 6 bases at V and 3 bases at J, with 9 bases between. The CDR3 length is 13 residues. CDR1 and CDR2 from the germline V gene are SGDLS and YYNGEE. The CDR3 DNA follows: TGTGCCAGCAAAGCTGAGGACACCGGGGAGCTGTTTTTT. Translated: CASKAEDTGELFF.

V is TRBV5-1 and J is TRBJ1-4, with D perhaps matching TRBD1 (6 bases). The CDR3 runs 19 residues. Deletions cut 2 bases from V and 7 bases from J, with 27 bases between. Germline CDR1 and CDR2: SGHRS and YFSETQ. Written as DNA, the CDR3 is TGCGCCAGCAGCTTCGACTACCTTTCTGGGTTGGGAGGGGGTGAAAAACTGTTTTTT. Its protein is CASSFDYLSGLGGGEKLFF.

This chain joins TRBV6-1 and TRBJ2-3; D is undetermined. CDR3 length: 15 amino acids. CDR1 is MNHNS, CDR2 SASEGT, per germline. Trimming removed 0 bases at V and 0 bases at J, with 7 bases between. Here the CDR3 DNA reads TGTGCCAGCAGTGAAGCCCACATTAGCACAGATACGCAGTATTTT. Amino acids: CASSEAHISTDTQYF.

The count of this clone is one. CDR3: CASSLGILREGGNEQFF. The CDR3 DNA reads TGTGCCAGCAGCCTAGGGATTTTGCGGGAGGGCGGGAATGAGCAGTTCTTC. V and J are TRBV7-9 and TRBJ2-1, with 9 bases fitting TRBD2. Germline V lookup: CDR1 SEHNR, CDR2 FQNEAQ (reference sequence). The CDR3 runs 17 residues. V shed 5 bases, J shed 7 bases, and the junction held 15 bases outside the gene matches.

The genes are TRBV29-1 and TRBJ2-7, with unresolved D. From germline, CDR1 is SQVTM and CDR2 ANQGSEA. The CDR3 covers 13 residues. V lost 4 bases and J lost 0, with 10 bases in between. The CDR3 is CSVAVTASYEQYF. The CDR3 DNA is TGCAGCGTTGCAGTTACAGCCTCCTACGAGCAGTACTTC.

V usage is TRBV27 and J usage is TRBJ1-5; a weak D match, TRBD1 (5 bases). The CDR3 sequence is 13 residues long. Germline assignment: CDR1 MNHEY and CDR2 SMNVEV (reference sequence). Trimming removed 0 bases from V and 9 bases from J, with 9 bases in between. CDR3 protein: CASSLSQVGPQHF. As DNA, the CDR3 is TGTGCCAGCAGTTTATCACAGGTAGGGCCCCAGCATTTT.

The sample holds one count of this clone. This chain joins TRBV7-2 and TRBJ1-1; D gene ambiguous. V was trimmed by 5 bases and J by 0 bases, leaving 7 bases between them. This CDR3 comprises 13 residues. Germline CDR1 and CDR2: SGHTA and FQGNSA. The CDR3 region has the DNA TGTGCCAGCAGCGTTTCAGTGAACACTGAAGCTTTCTTT. Translating it yields CASSVSVNTEAFF.

J is TRBJ2-1 and V is TRBV5-6; possibly TRBD2 for D (5 bases). Germline V gene lookup returns CDR1 SGHDT and CDR2 YYEEEE. V shed 5 bases and J shed 6 bases, with 18 bases lying between them. This CDR3 comprises 15 residues. CDR3 sequence (DNA): TGTGCCAGCAGTGCCCAGCGGTACGGGTTCAATGAGCAGTTCTTC. Amino acids: CASSAQRYGFNEQFF.

This clone was picked up one time. The V and J genes are TRBV30 and TRBJ1-2; TRBD1 matches at 7 bases. The CDR3 is 15 residues long. J lost 3 bases, V lost 2 bases, and 9 bases had no gene match. Germline lookup yields CDR1 GTSNPN and CDR2 SVGIG (reference sequence). Written as DNA, the CDR3 is TGTGCCTGGAGTCCGCCGACAGGGCGCGACTATGGCTACACCTTC. Translation gives CAWSPPTGRDYGYTF.

This chain joins TRBV21-1 and TRBJ2-1; the tabulated D call, TRBD2, remains unverified against the DNA. TRBV21-1 is described as a pseudogene. The CDR3 runs to 15 residues. CDR3 in amino acids: CASSKFRISYNEQFF. For the CDR3, the DNA is TGTGCCAGCAGCAAATTTCGTATATCCTACAATGAGCAGTTCTTC.

The chain uses TRBV7-9 and TRBJ1-2, with D tentatively TRBD1 (6 bases). Between the trimmed V and J ends, which lost 2 bases and 7 bases, there was a span of 11 bases. The CDR3 loop spans 13 amino acids. Per germline, CDR1 SEHNR and CDR2 FQNEAQ (reference sequence). The CDR3 DNA sequence: TGTGCCAGCAGCTTAAACAACAGGGCTGGCTACACCTTC. Its translation: CASSLNNRAGYTF.